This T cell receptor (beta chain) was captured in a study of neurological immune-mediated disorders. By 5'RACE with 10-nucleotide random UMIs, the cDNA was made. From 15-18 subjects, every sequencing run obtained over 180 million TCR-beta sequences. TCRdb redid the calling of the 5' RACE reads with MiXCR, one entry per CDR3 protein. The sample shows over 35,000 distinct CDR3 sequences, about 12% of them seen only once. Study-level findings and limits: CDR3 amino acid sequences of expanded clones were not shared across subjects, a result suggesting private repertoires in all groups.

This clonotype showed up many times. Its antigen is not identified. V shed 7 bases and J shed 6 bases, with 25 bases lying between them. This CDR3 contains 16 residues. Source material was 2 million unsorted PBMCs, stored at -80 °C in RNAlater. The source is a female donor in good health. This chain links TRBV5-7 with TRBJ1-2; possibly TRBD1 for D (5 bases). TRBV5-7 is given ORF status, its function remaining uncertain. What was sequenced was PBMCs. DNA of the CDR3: TGTGCCAGCCCTTGTCTCCTGGGACGAGGGGTCGATGGCTACACCTTC. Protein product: CASPCLLGRGVDGYTF.